This T cell receptor beta chain is from a study of metastatic and nonmetastatic thyroid tumors. Findings and caveats of the study: Relative to benign nodules, malignant thyroid tumors were reportedly characterized by significantly elevated TCR beta diversity in blood and tumor.

With MiXCR, TCRdb called clones anew from the PCR reads. The table lists 25,000 to 35,000 clones, 20% to 25% of them singletons, with about 9% in the top ten. Comment on this clone: Its target is not known.

This CDR3 contains 17 residues. CDR1 and CDR2 (germline): KGHSH, LQKENI. The V and J ends lost 4 bases and 6 bases, in that order; junction bases with no gene match: 8. Patients had received no treatment of any kind before thyroid surgery. The sequence came from a female donor with papillary thyroid cancer or a benign thyroid nodule (not recorded which). Some clones in this sample may be carry-over from other donors' samples. The chain uses TRBV18 and TRBJ2-1; 14 positions match TRBD2. Sample: blood. For the CDR3, the DNA is TGTGCCAGCTCACTAACAGGGACTAGCGGGAGTCTCAATGAGCAGTTCTTC. Encoded protein: CASSLTGTSGSLNEQFF.